Included here is one TCR beta chain sequence, with context. This clone came up once. Its binding antigen is unknown. Base quality data are lacking; no much larger clone is found one base away. This record belongs to a study of cytomegalovirus exposure and HLA in healthy donors (dated by TCRdb to 2016 to 2017). Notes on the research overall: According to an earlier analysis of several hundred of the donors, some 180 million T cells yielded roughly 100 million unique TCR beta sequences and roughly 280 Gb of sequence data. About 320 gigabases of sequencing data and tens of millions of unique TCR sequences were included in an early release covering 500 to 750 HLA-typed donors. Of the 300 to 500 genotyped donors, 65% to 90% were placed in the genetic ancestry cluster associated with self-reported Caucasian donors. The study aimed to test whether cataloging public T cell receptors could reveal signatures of past pathogen exposure. The study profiled the T cell repertoires of 550 to 700 subjects by immunosequencing and related them to cytomegalovirus serostatus. Besides the first cohort of 666 subjects, a separate validation cohort made up of over 100 different subjects was used. To predict cytomegalovirus infection status, the study combined high-throughput TCR immunosequencing, statistical association of individual TCRs with disease status, and machine learning. In a later analysis, previously published TCR beta repertoires from several hundred donors were re-analyzed and high-resolution HLA genotyping was added so that TCR occurrence patterns could be studied. In the later analysis, no new phenotypic data were used to find candidate immune exposures; instead, reliance was placed on TCR beta sequences and their occurrence across donors. To decide whether each TCR beta V gene segment behaved as functional or pseudogenic, an earlier analysis of some 540 of the donors relied on high-throughput TCR beta sequencing. Donor age, sex, ethnicity and CMV serostatus were collected together with the repertoire data. Genome-wide SNP genotypes for about three fifths of the 666 donors were used in a later genetic analysis, which treated that subset as a discovery cohort. Every repertoire in the discovery cohort had been generated on one and the same sequencing platform. Both class I and class II loci were covered by HLA typing, at four-digit resolution. Typing coverage varied by locus: roughly 629-640 donors for A, B, C, DRB1 and DQB1; 522 for DQA1; about 600 for DPA1; approximately 490 for DPB1. Four or five DR-DQ haplotypes were handled as single units for association and clustering, since linkage in the cohort was strong. On average, around 240,000 unique TCR beta nucleotide sequences were sequenced per donor among about 400 genotyped donors of the cohort, with 15% to 20% of those sequences being non-productive. Overall study outcomes, separate from this receptor: Because HLA typing was missing for some donors at each locus, association tests included only the typed subset. Strong co-occurrence of HLA alleles, especially DR and DQ, made assigning TCR associations to individual alleles difficult. The study gave a list of around 170 TCR beta chains associated with cytomegalovirus. An earlier analysis of approximately 600 of the donors showed that most TCR beta V segments appeared in productive rearrangements either about 87% or about 30% of the time, which broadly matched IMGT annotations. In a later analysis, HLA-associated TCR beta chains showed more clonal expansion and lower generation probabilities than non-associated chains that were equally common. A further reported finding was that TCR beta sequences accurately predicted the HLA-A and HLA-B alleles for most subjects in the first cohort. In this cohort, only TCR beta chains were sequenced, and detectable features were limited by the absence of alpha or paired-chain data. A few of the identified cytomegalovirus-associated TCR beta chains were confirmed in vitro to be specific for cytomegalovirus antigens. An association between a missense DCLRE1C variant and V-gene and J-gene trimming of TCR beta chains was found in a later genetic analysis and replicated in an independent cohort. At a false discovery rate of 0.05, a later analysis linked around 15,000 TCR beta sequences to specific HLA alleles. Roughly uniform sequencing depth across donors was assumed in presence/absence analyses, although this assumption may not hold. Correlated functional status among segregating V segments might be attributable to linkage disequilibrium, but an unknown experimental factor could not be ruled out. According to a later genetic analysis, donors in an Asian-associated ancestry cluster had fewer N-insertions in productive TCRs than the approximately 700-donor mean. While some public TCRs were present in many individuals, most TCR sequences turned up only very rarely across donors. In a later analysis, the rate of TCR association differed among HLA loci, with DRB1 alleles having the most associated TCRs and HLA-C alleles having the fewest. The earlier analysis of approximately 560 of the donors excluded roughly 16 rarely observed V segments, including chromosome 9 orphons, because counts were too low. A cluster of highly shared sequence variants was judged likely to be a technical artifact of the sequencing pipeline. Cytomegalovirus status was reported to be diagnosed by the classifier with high specificity and sensitivity in both the original and validation cohorts. Most CMV-associated TCR beta chains appeared to be HLA-restricted in a later analysis, and the HLA associations seemed to be driven largely by CMV exposure. In a later analysis, several top co-occurrence clusters were reported to appear linked to parvovirus B19, influenza, CMV and Epstein-Barr virus. For the cohort, immune exposure information was limited to CMV serostatus. The authors suggested that the approach could potentially be extended to other disease states and immunological phenotypes.

Libraries were made using the immunoSEQ multiplex PCR assay. For the multiplex PCR, a mixture combining 60 forward primers for TCR Vbeta segments and 13 reverse primers for TCR Jbeta segments was used. The CDR3 region of rearranged TCR beta genes was amplified from genomic DNA by a multiplex PCR assay. The Illumina HiSeq System was used to sequence the amplified TCR beta libraries as 87-base-pair reads. The authors processed their data as follows. A later analysis tallied 70 million to 100 million unique TCR beta chains across the 666 repertoires, and approximately 11 million of those chains were shared by two or more donors. Raw reads were error-corrected and collapsed into unique sequences by a nearest-neighbor algorithm in which closely related sequences were merged to remove PCR and sequencing errors. To assign V, D and J gene segments, CDR3 sequences were aligned to IMGT reference sequences. For a sequence to be retained, a match of at least six nucleotides to both a V gene segment and a J gene segment was required. A rearrangement counted as productive if the CDR3 had no stop codons and remained in frame with V and J, and every other rearrangement counted as non-productive. Following IMGT convention, CDR3 was defined as the stretch from the second conserved V-encoded cysteine to the conserved J-encoded phenylalanine. Sequences without an unambiguous match to a single V gene segment were excluded from the earlier analysis of 450 to 750 of the donors. An earlier analysis of a few hundred of the donors called V segments functional above 56.7% productive rearrangements and segregating when the between-donor standard deviation exceeded 5%. A statistical classification framework was built for diagnosing cytomegalovirus status from the catalog of TCR beta chain sequences. V and J gene assignment, in a later analysis, came from comparing TCR nucleotide sequences with IMGT/GENE-DB human TR gene sequences. Using the TCRdist pipeline, a later analysis assigned CDR3 sequences along with most-parsimonious VDJ recombination scenarios. In a later analysis, each TCR beta chain was defined by its CDR3 amino acid sequence together with its V-gene family, and reads lacking a unique V-gene family were excluded. To address suspected cross-contamination and a sequencing artifact, a later analysis removed several hundred highly shared, low-generation-probability nucleotide sequences. In a later analysis, a clonal expansion index for each public chain was calculated from normalized within-repertoire ranks of inferred template counts. A later analysis computed generation probabilities with a VDJ recombination model fitted to out-of-frame rearrangements, and checked the results against IGoR. Hypergeometric tests were used in a later analysis to score TCR-TCR, TCR-HLA and TCR-CMV co-occurrence, with a repertoire-size bias correction applied to the TCR pairs. A later analysis estimated false discovery rates by permuting HLA or CMV assignments 20 times. In a later analysis, co-occurring TCRs were grouped using DBSCAN, and TCRdist sequence similarity was added for clustering within HLA-allele-positive subsets. For co-occurrence clustering, repertoires with fewer than 30,000 or more than 120,000 public chains were excluded, along with a handful of repertoires with anomalous nucleotide sharing. Sourced from immuneACCESS, this table was stored by TCRdb with only in-frame sequences that have V and J called. A share of the clones is absent; for the studies checked, an unresolved V gene accounts for under half, and the remainder has no known explanation. V and J calls and clone size are given by that table; D and trimming were obtained from the DNA. Recorded for this sample are over 200,000 clones; more than 60% of them occurred a single time. In total, the top ten clones hold approximately 2.6% of the sample.

The cohort comprised 666 healthy bone marrow donors. At the time of sampling, every cohort member was nominally healthy, though immune exposures that went unrecorded were likely present. The donor was CMV seropositive and belonged to the group of over 250 seropositive cohort members. A peripheral blood sample was provided by each donor, and peripheral blood mononuclear cells were used for TCR beta sequencing. The Qiagen DNeasy Blood Extraction Kit was used to extract genomic DNA from the blood cell samples. This receptor was obtained from a woman in her sixties in good health and CMV-seropositive. Sequenced: PBMCs.

CDR3 region: CASSPYADRVDGYTF. The sequenced DNA: TGCGCCAGCAGCCCCTACGCGGACAGGGTCGATGGCTACACCTTC. The chain is made from TRBV5-1 and TRBJ1-2; 8 middle bases align to TRBD1. From V the trimming removes 4 bases and from J it removes 6 bases, while the gene matches leave 11 bases of the junction unaccounted for. The CDR3 has 15 amino acids, counting the end cysteine and phenylalanine. Of the read, only the CDR3 DNA is kept; its 45 bases are in frame from base 1. The germline V gene gives CDR1 as SGHRS and CDR2 as YFSETQ.